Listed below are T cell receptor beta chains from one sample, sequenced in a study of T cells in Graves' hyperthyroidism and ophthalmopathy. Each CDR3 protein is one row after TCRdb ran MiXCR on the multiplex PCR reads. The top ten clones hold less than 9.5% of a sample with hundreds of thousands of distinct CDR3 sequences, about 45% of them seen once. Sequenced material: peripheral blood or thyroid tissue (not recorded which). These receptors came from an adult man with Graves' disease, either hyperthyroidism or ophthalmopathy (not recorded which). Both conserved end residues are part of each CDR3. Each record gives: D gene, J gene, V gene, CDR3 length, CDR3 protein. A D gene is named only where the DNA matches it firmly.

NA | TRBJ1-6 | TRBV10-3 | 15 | CAISEGARSNSPLHF
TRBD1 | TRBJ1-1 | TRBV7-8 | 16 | CASSSGQGNMNTEAFF
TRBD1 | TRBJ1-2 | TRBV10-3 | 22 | CAISESWTGRQTLQLTNYGYTF
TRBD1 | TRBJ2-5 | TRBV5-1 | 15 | CASSSGTGTFETQYF
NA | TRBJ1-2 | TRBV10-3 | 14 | CAINRHGTNYGYTF
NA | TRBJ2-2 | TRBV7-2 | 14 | CASGPDSSTGELFF
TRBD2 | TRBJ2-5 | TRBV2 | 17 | CASSDKVLAGGQETQYF
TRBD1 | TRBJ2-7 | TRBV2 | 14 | CASSDGTGRDEQYF
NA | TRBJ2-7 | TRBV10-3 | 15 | CAISEEGAGLAEQYF
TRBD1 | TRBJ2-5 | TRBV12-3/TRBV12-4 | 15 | CASSAPGQLQETQYF
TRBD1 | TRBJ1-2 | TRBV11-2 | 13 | CAWTTGFSYGYTF
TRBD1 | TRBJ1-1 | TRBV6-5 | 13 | CASSEAGQLEAFF
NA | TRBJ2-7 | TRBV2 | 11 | CASINGYEQYF
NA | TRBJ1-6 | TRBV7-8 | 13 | CASSREGYSPLHF
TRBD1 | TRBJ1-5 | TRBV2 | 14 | CASSHSGQGQPQHF
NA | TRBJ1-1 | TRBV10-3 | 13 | CASIERVETEAFF
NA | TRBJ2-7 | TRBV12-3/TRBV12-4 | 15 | CASSFCRQGGCEQYF
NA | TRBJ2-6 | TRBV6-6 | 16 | CATTPNTGSGANVLTF
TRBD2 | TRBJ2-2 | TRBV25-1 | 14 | CASMGGLGTGELFF
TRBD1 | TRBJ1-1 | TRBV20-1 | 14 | CSARVGTGHTEAFF
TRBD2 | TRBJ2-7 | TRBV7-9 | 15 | CASSRTGTTLGEQYF
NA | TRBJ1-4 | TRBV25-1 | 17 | CASSDDAAGGGGEKLFF
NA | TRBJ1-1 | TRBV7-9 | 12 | CASRFLGAEAFF
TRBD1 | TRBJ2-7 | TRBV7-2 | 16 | CASSPDPGTGSYEQYF
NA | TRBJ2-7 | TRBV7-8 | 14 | CASSLGRANDEQYF
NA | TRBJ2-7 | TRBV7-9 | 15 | CASNPIHGGEHEQYF
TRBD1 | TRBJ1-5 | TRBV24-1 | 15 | CATSAIGTDNQPQHF
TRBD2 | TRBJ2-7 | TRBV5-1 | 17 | CASSLAGTSGSFREQYF
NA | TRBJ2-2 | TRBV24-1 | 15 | CATSDLQGNTGELFF
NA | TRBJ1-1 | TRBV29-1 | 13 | CSLMGTTNTEAFF
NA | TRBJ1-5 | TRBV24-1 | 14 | CATSSQVPNQPQHF
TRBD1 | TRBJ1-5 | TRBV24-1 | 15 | CATGSDRAGGQPQHF
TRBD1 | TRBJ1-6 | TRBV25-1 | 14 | CASSGRTGYSPLHF
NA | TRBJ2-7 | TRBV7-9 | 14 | CASSFSGFAYEQYF
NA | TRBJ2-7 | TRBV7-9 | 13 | CASSPQESYEQYF
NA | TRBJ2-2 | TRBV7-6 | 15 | CASSLSQQNTGELFF
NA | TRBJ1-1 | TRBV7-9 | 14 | CASASAGVRTEAFF
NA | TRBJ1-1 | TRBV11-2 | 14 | CASSQEFLNTEAFF
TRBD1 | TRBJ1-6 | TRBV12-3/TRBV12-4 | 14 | CASSKTGRGQPLHF
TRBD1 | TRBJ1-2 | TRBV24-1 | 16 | CATSDFGGQGARGYTF
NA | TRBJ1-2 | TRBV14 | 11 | CASSPSAGNTF
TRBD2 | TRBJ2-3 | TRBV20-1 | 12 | CSETGGTDTQYF
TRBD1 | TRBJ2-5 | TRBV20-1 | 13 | CSANLDRGETQYF
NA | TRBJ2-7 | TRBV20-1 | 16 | CSASPYDRWLSYEQYF
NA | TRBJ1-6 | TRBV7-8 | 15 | CASSLATEGNSPLHF
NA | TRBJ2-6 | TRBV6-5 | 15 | CASSEESSGANVLTF
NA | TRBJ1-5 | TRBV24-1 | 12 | CATSVGSWPQHF
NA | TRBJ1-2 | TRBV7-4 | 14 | CASSFEGGNYGYTF
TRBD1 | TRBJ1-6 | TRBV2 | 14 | CASSDTGGRSPLHF
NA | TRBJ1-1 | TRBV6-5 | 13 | CASSSGAKVVAFF
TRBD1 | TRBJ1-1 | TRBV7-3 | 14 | CASSPPGQGVIAFF
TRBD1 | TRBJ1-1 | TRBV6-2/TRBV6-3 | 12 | CASRLQGGEAFF
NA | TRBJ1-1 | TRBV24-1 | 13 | CATSDQGGTEAFF
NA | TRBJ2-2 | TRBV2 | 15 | CASTEGGRRTGELFF
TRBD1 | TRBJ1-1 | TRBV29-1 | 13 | CSVVQGANTEAFF